This is a list of T cell receptor beta chains from one sample in a study of cytomegalovirus exposure and HLA in healthy donors. Using immunoSEQ multiplex PCR, the repertoire was profiled, and TCRdb retains in-frame clones only, with some absent. Here the sample spans over 110,000 clones, around 82% being singletons. Sequenced: PBMCs. The receptors were sampled from a woman aged 18-29 years in good health and CMV-seropositive. The CDR3 runs from the conserved cysteine through the conserved F or W. Fields, in order: CDR3 length, clone size, D gene, J gene, V gene, CDR3 DNA, CDR3 protein. D genes are given only for firm matches. Rows may omit the clone size; those that give it use once, few, many or a size class.

length: 14
size: .
D: .
J: TRBJ2-5
V: TRBV18
DNA: TGTGCCAGCTCACCACTGGACACCCAAGAGACCCAGTACTTC
CDR3: CASSPLDTQETQYF

length: 15
size: few
D: TRBD2
J: TRBJ2-2
V: TRBV2
DNA: TGTGCCAGCAGCCTAGCGGGGGCCGCCCCCGGGGAGCTGTTTTTT
CDR3: CASSLAGAAPGELFF

length: 13
size: .
D: .
J: TRBJ2-7
V: TRBV15
DNA: TGTGCCACCAGCGGATCAGGGCCCCACGAGCAGTACTTC
CDR3: CATSGSGPHEQYF

length: 14
size: .
D: .
J: TRBJ2-7
V: TRBV7-2
DNA: TGTGCCAGCAGCCCCAGGCCAGGGGGGAACGAGCAGTACTTC
CDR3: CASSPRPGGNEQYF

length: 15
size: .
D: .
J: TRBJ1-5
V: TRBV7-9
DNA: TGTGCCAGCAGTTCAGAGGGACTGAACAATCAGCCCCAGCATTTT
CDR3: CASSSEGLNNQPQHF

length: 13
size: .
D: .
J: TRBJ2-7
V: TRBV19
DNA: TGTGCCAGTAGTAAGTCAGGTTCCTACGAGCAGTACTTC
CDR3: CASSKSGSYEQYF

length: 10
size: .
D: .
J: TRBJ2-1
V: TRBV29-1
DNA: TGCAGCGTTGCCGGGAATGAGCAGTTCTTC
CDR3: CSVAGNEQFF

length: 16
size: .
D: TRBD2
J: TRBJ2-3
V: TRBV19
DNA: TGTGCCAGTAGTAATCGACCGGGGGGGGTAACAGATACGCAGTATTTT
CDR3: CASSNRPGGVTDTQYF

length: 15
size: .
D: TRBD1
J: TRBJ1-2
V: TRBV5-1
DNA: TGCGCCAGCAGCTTGGCGAGACAGGGGCACTATGGCTACACCTTC
CDR3: CASSLARQGHYGYTF

length: 17
size: few
D: TRBD1
J: TRBJ2-7
V: TRBV15
DNA: TGTGCCACCAGCAGAGTCTCCGGGACAGGGGGTTCCTACGAGCAGTACTTC
CDR3: CATSRVSGTGGSYEQYF

length: 15
size: .
D: .
J: TRBJ2-3
V: TRBV29-1
DNA: TGCAGCGTTTTCGACCGGCGGGGGCGCACAGATACGCAGTATTTT
CDR3: CSVFDRRGRTDTQYF

length: 16
size: .
D: TRBD2
J: TRBJ2-2
V: TRBV5-5
DNA: TGTGCCAGCAGCCCGGGGACTAGCCGGTTCACCGGGGAGCTGTTTTTT
CDR3: CASSPGTSRFTGELFF

length: 15
size: .
D: .
J: TRBJ2-4
V: TRBV6-1
DNA: TGTGCCAGCAGTGAATCAGGGATCCTCAAAAACATTCAGTACTTC
CDR3: CASSESGILKNIQYF

length: 13
size: .
D: .
J: TRBJ1-1
V: TRBV7-6
DNA: TGTGCCAGCAGCTTAGTACAGAACACTGAAGCTTTCTTT
CDR3: CASSLVQNTEAFF

length: 11
size: .
D: TRBD1
J: TRBJ2-7
V: TRBV20-1
DNA: TGCAGTGCTAGAGACACAGGGGTGCAGTACTTC
CDR3: CSARDTGVQYF

length: 16
size: once
D: TRBD1
J: TRBJ2-1
V: TRBV2
DNA: TGTGCCAGGTACAGAGGGACAGACCTCTCCTACAATGAGCAGTTCTTC
CDR3: CARYRGTDLSYNEQFF

length: 13
size: few
D: .
J: TRBJ1-1
V: TRBV6-1
DNA: TGTGCCAGCAGACAGGGTCCCGCCACTGAAGCTTTCTTT
CDR3: CASRQGPATEAFF

length: 18
size: few
D: TRBD1
J: TRBJ2-6
V: TRBV7-9
DNA: TGTGCCAGCAGCGCGGACAGGGAAAGCTCTCTCAGGGCCAACGTCCTGACTTTC
CDR3: CASSADRESSLRANVLTF

length: 15
size: .
D: .
J: TRBJ1-2
V: TRBV5-5
DNA: TGTGCCAGCAGCTGGCGGGAGTCCATCAGCTATGGCTACACCTTC
CDR3: CASSWRESISYGYTF

length: 14
size: .
D: .
J: TRBJ2-1
V: TRBV19
DNA: TGTGCCAGTAGTATACAAACAGGGCGGATAGAGCAGTTCTTC
CDR3: CASSIQTGRIEQFF

length: 14
size: .
D: .
J: TRBJ1-1
V: TRBV6-1
DNA: TGTGCCAGCAAGGAGTGGGAGGAGAGTACTGAAGCTTTCTTT
CDR3: CASKEWEESTEAFF

length: 18
size: .
D: TRBD2
J: TRBJ2-3
V: TRBV5-8
DNA: TGTGCCAGCAGCCCAGGGCGGCTAGCGGGGGCCTTCACAGATACGCAGTATTTT
CDR3: CASSPGRLAGAFTDTQYF

length: 14
size: medium-sized
D: .
J: TRBJ2-3
V: TRBV5-6
DNA: TGTGCCAGCAGCGAACTCTTCGGGGAAGATACGCAGTATTTT
CDR3: CASSELFGEDTQYF

length: 15
size: .
D: TRBD1
J: TRBJ1-3
V: TRBV4-1
DNA: TGCGCCAGCAGCCAACAACAGGGGGCAGGAAACACCATATATTTT
CDR3: CASSQQQGAGNTIYF

length: 13
size: .
D: .
J: TRBJ1-2
V: TRBV6-6
DNA: TGTGCCAGCAGCCTACAGAGTAACTATGGCTACACCTTC
CDR3: CASSLQSNYGYTF

length: 13
size: .
D: .
J: TRBJ2-7
V: TRBV5-4
DNA: TGTGCCAGCAGCCCAGGACAGACCTACGAGCAGTACTTC
CDR3: CASSPGQTYEQYF

length: 14
size: .
D: .
J: TRBJ1-1
V: TRBV7-6
DNA: TGTGCCAGCAGCTTAGTTGAGGGCGCGGGTGAAGCTTTCTTT
CDR3: CASSLVEGAGEAFF

length: 14
size: once
D: TRBD1
J: TRBJ2-7
V: TRBV18
DNA: TGTGCCAGCTCGCCAGGGGGCGTCCCCTACGAGCAGTACTTC
CDR3: CASSPGGVPYEQYF